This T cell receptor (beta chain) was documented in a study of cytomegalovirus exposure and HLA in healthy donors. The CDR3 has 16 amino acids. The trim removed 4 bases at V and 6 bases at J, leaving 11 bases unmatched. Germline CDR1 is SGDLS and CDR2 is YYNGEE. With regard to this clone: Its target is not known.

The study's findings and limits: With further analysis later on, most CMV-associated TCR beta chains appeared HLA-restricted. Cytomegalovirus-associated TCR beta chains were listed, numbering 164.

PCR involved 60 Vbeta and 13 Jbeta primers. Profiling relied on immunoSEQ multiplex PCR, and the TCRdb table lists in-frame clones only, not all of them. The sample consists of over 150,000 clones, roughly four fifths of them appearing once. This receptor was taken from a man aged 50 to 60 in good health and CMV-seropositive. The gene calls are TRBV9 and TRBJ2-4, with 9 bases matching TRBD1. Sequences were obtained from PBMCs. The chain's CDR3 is CASSSSGQGWSNIQYF. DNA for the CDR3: TGTGCCAGCAGCTCCTCGGGACAGGGATGGTCAAACATTCAGTACTTC.